These T cell receptor beta chains were read from a single sample in a study of blood T cells in healthy people across ages. TCRdb re-called the 5' RACE reads through MiXCR, storing one row per CDR3 protein. This sample has 650,000 to 1,000,000 distinct CDR3 sequences, with roughly 35% found just once. Sequencing used blood. The receptors shown here come from a man aged 18-30 years in good health. The CDR3 runs from the conserved cysteine through the conserved F or W. A D gene is named only where the DNA matches it firmly. Clone sizes are given selectively: once, few, many, or a class where the clone is expanded.

clone_size cdr3_length j_call d_call v_call cdr3_nt cdr3_aa
- 15 TRBJ1-5 - TRBV2 TGTGCCAGCAGTTACGATATAGCTGGCAATCAGCCCCAGCATTTT CASSYDIAGNQPQHF
- 14 TRBJ2-2 - TRBV13 TGTGCCAGCAGCTTAGGGGAGCTCACCGGGGAGCTGTTTTTT CASSLGELTGELFF
- 13 TRBJ2-7 - TRBV12-3/TRBV12-4 TGTGCCAGCAGTGGAGGGGCGATCTACGAGCAGTACTTC CASSGGAIYEQYF
- 13 TRBJ1-5 - TRBV5-6 TGTGCCAGCAGCATGGCAGGACGGCAGCCCCAGCATTTT CASSMAGRQPQHF
few 13 TRBJ2-5 - TRBV4-2 TGTGCCAGCAGCCAACTTCCCTCGGAGACCCAGTACTTC CASSQLPSETQYF
few 13 TRBJ1-2 - TRBV7-9 TGTGCCAGCAGCCCAGGGGTTGGTCATGGCTACACCTTC CASSPGVGHGYTF
- 14 TRBJ1-5 - TRBV20-1 TGCAGTGCTCCATACCGGGACCCCAATCAGCCCCAGCATTTT CSAPYRDPNQPQHF
few 16 TRBJ2-7 TRBD2 TRBV7-9 TGTGCCAGCAAAGAAAGCGGGGGGGACGAGTACAATGAGCAGTACTTC CASKESGGDEYNEQYF
few 17 TRBJ1-6 - TRBV4-2 TGTGCCAGCAGCCAAGATCCGGGGACTTCTTGGAATTCACCCCTCCACTTT CASSQDPGTSWNSPLHF
- 14 TRBJ2-7 TRBD2 TRBV6-2/TRBV6-3 TGTGCCAGCAGAAAAAGCGGGGGGGACTACGAGCAGTACTTC CASRKSGGDYEQYF
- 16 TRBJ2-1 - TRBV25-1 TGTGCCAGCAGTGAATCCGCTAGCGCAGCCTACAATGAGCAGTTCTTC CASSESASAAYNEQFF
- 16 TRBJ1-4 TRBD1 TRBV4-3 TGCGCCAGCAGCCAAGATCCGACAGGGTCTAATGAAAAACTGTTTTTT CASSQDPTGSNEKLFF
- 14 TRBJ2-5 - TRBV5-6 TGTGCCAGCAGCTACTCAGGGTTAGGAGAGACCCAGTACTTC CASSYSGLGETQYF
- 15 TRBJ1-1 - TRBV7-2 TGTGCCAGCAGCCCCTCGGGGGCTAAAAACACTGAAGCTTTCTTT CASSPSGAKNTEAFF
- 16 TRBJ2-5 TRBD2 TRBV13 TGTGCCAGCAGCTTCGGGACTAGCGTTGAGTTGGAGACCCAGTACTTC CASSFGTSVELETQYF